This record concerns one T cell receptor (beta chain) sequence. As yet, its antigen is unknown. This record comes from a study of T cell repertoires in aging, cancer and after chemotherapy. Study outcomes and limitations: In cancer patients, declining TCR diversity with age involved lost richness and lost evenness.

Rearranged V-D-J TRB sequences were amplified with a mixed TRB-A/B primer pool. Using its own MiXCR run on the multiplex PCR reads, TCRdb lists one record per CDR3 protein. The sample has some 2,000 distinct CDR3 sequences; under 30% are singletons. TCR beta rearrangements were amplified from peripheral blood genomic DNA. The CDR3 is 14 amino acids. Trimming stripped 4 bases from V and 1 base from J, with 10 bases between. J is TRBJ1-2 and V is TRBV12-3 or TRBV12-4; D is perhaps TRBD1 (6 bases). The specimen sequenced was blood. This receptor was identified in a human donor with a blood cancer. The donor label of this sample is uncertain. The CDR3 DNA sequence: TGTGCCAGCAGTTCCGGACAGAATAACTATGGCTACACCTTC. Translation: CASSSGQNNYGYTF.